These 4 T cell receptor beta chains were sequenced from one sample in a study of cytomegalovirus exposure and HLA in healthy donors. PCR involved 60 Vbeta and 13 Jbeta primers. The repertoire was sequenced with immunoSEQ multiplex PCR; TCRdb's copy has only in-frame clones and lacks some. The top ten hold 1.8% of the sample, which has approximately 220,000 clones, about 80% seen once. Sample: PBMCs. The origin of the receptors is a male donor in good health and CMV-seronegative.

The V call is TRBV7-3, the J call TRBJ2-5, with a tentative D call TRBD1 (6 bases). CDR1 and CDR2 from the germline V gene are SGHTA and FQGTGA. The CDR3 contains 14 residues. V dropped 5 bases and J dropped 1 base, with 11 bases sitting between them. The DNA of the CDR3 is TGTGCCAGCAGCGTAGACAGGACCCAAGAGACCCAGTACTTC. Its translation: CASSVDRTQETQYF.

The CDR3 is CASSQGRTSLLYEQYF. The CDR3 bases are TGTGCCAGCAGCCAAGGGAGGACTAGTCTCCTTTACGAGCAGTACTTC. The rearrangement uses TRBV14 and TRBJ2-7, with TRBD2 matching 7 bases. With V trimmed by 1 base and J by 4 bases, 10 bases remained unmatched. The CDR3 extends over 16 amino acids. Germline V gene sequence: CDR1 SGHDN, CDR2 FVKESK.

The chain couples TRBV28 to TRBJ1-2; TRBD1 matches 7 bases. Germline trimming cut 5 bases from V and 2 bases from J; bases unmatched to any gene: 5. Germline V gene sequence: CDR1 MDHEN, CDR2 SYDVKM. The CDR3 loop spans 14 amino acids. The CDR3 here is CASSGTAGNYGYTF. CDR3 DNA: TGTGCCAGCAGTGGGACAGCCGGAAACTATGGCTACACCTTC.

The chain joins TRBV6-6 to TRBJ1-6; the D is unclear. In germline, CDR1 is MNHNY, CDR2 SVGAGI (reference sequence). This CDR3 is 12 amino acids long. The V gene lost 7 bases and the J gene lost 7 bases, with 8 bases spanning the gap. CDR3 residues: CASTLRNSPLHF. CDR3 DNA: TGTGCCAGCACTCTAAGAAATTCACCCCTCCACTTT.